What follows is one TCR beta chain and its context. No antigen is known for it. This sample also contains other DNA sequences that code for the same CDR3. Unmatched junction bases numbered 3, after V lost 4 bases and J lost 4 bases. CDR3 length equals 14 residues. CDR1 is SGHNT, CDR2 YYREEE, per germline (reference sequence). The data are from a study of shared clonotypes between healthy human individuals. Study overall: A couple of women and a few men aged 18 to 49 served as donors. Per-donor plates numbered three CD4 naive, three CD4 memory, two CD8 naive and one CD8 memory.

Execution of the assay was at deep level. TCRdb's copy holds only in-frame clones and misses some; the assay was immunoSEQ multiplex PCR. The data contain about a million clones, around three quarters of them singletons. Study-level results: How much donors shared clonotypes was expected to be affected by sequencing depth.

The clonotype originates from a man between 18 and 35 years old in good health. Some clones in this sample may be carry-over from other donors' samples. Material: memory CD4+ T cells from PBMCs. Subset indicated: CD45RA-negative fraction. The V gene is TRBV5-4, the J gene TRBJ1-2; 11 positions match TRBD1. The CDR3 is CASSPGTGGYGYTF. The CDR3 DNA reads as TGTGCCAGCAGCCCGGGGACAGGGGGCTATGGCTACACCTTC.